This T cell receptor beta chain was sequenced during a study of shared clonotypes between healthy human individuals. Trimming took off 6 bases at V and 4 bases at J, with 3 bases between the two ends. Germline assignment: CDR1 MNHEY and CDR2 SVGAGI. The CDR3 runs 11 residues. The naive CD8 subset, CD45RO-negative cells positively selected for CCR7, excluded terminally differentiated effector memory CD45RA+ cells. Repertoires were generated with immunoSEQ multiplex PCR, while TCRdb's copy carries only in-frame clones and drops some. The sample lists just over 2,000,000 clones; approximately 95% were seen once.

Specimen: naive CD8+ T cells sorted from blood. This TCR was sampled from a man aged 18-30 years in good health. V and J are TRBV6-5 and TRBJ1-4; no reliable D call. The CDR3 nucleotides are TGTGCCAGCAGGTATAATGAAAAACTGTTTTTT. Protein: CASRYNEKLFF.